One and the same sample provided the 4 T cell receptor beta chains below, sequenced in a study of post-analysis software for immune sequencing data. Overall study results and limits: In patients, TRBV5-6, TRBV5-1 and TRBV20-1 belonged to four or five TRBV segments found more frequently than in controls.

Unique molecular identifiers were carried by the TCR beta cDNA libraries. TCRdb used MiXCR to reprocess the PCR reads, holding one entry per CDR3 protein. The table lists about 540,000 distinct CDR3 sequences, 30% to 40% of them singletons. These receptors have no known antigen. The sequencing input was blood. The receptors come from a girl aged 2-17 years with multiple sclerosis.

This clonotype was seen a few times. The chain carries TRBV6-5 and TRBJ2-3, with 8 bases identical to TRBD2. V dropped 6 bases and J dropped 2; count of bases not matched to a gene: 4. The CDR3 length is 14 residues. Germline loops: CDR1 MNHEY, CDR2 SVGAGI. CDR3 bases: TGTGCCAGCAGGAGGCGGGGGGCCACAGATACGCAGTATTTT. It is translated as CASRRRGATDTQYF.

The gene calls are TRBV3-1 and TRBJ1-1; D uncertain. V lost 0 bases to trimming and J lost 6 bases, with 11 bases between them. The CDR3 consists of 14 residues. Per the germline V gene, CDR1 is LGHDT and CDR2 is YNNKEL (reference sequence). CDR3 loop: CASSQEGGSAEAFF. The CDR3 DNA sequence: TGTGCCAGCAGCCAAGAAGGAGGGAGCGCTGAAGCTTTCTTT.

This clonotype was seen a handful of times. V and J are TRBV5-1 and TRBJ2-3; D remains unclear. V shed 3 bases and J shed 0 bases, with 14 bases lying between them. This CDR3 comprises 16 residues. Germline V gives CDR1 SGHRS, CDR2 YFSETQ. This CDR3 is CASSSPWDPSTDTQYF. In DNA form, the CDR3 reads TGCGCCAGCAGCTCCCCATGGGATCCCAGCACAGATACGCAGTATTTT.

About this clonotype: One junction end disagrees with the germline gene, perhaps due to a read error. J is TRBJ2-4 and V is TRBV7-6; 7 bases agree with TRBD2. Germline lookup yields CDR1 SGHVS and CDR2 FNYEAQ. This CDR3 region has 15 residues. This chain's CDR3 is CASSLFAGAENIQYF. The CDR3 DNA reads as TGTGCCAGCAGCCTATTTGCGGGAGCCGAAAACATTCAGTACTTC.